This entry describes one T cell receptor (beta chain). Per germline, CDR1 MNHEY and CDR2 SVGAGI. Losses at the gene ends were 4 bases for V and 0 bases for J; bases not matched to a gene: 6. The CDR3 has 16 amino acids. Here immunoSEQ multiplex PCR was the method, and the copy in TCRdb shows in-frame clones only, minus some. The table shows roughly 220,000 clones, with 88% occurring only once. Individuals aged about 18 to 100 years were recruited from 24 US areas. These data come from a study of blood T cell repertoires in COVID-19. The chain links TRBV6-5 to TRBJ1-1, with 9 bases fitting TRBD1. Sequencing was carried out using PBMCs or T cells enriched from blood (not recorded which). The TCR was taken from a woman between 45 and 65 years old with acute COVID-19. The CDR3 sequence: CASSFTGTGLNTEAFF. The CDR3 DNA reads TGTGCCAGCAGTTTCACCGGGACAGGGCTGAACACTGAAGCTTTCTTT.